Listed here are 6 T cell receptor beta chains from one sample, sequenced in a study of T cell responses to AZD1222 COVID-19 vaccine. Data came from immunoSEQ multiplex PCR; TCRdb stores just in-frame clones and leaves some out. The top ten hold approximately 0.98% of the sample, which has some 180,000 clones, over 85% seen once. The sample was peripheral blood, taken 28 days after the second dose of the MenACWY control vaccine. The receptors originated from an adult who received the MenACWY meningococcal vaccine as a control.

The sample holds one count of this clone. The CDR3 sequence is CASSLNRQPRSNQPQHF. The CDR3 DNA sequence: TGTGCCAGTAGTCTCAACCGACAGCCGCGGAGCAATCAGCCCCAGCATTTT. The V gene is TRBV19, the J gene TRBJ1-5; maybe TRBD1 (5 bases). Germline values: CDR1 LNHDA, CDR2 SQIVND (reference sequence). This CDR3 has 17 residues. V was shortened by 5 bases and J by 1 base, with 18 bases between the two germline ends.

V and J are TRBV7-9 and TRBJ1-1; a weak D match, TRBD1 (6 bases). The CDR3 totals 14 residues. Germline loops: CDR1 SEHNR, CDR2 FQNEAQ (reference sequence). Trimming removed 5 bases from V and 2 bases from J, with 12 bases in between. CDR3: CASSVMGGNTEAFF. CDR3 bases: TGTGCCAGCAGCGTGATGGGGGGCAACACTGAAGCTTTCTTT. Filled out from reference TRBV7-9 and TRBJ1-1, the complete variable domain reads DTGVSQNPRHKITKRGQNVTFRCDPISEHNRLYWYRQTLGQGPEFLTYFQNEAQLEKSRLLSDRFSAERPKGSFSTLEIQRTEQGDSAMYLCASSVMGGNTEAFFGQGTRLTVV.

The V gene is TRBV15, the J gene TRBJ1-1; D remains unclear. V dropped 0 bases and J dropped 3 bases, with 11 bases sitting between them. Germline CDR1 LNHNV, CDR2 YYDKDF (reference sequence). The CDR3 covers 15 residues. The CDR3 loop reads CATSREGDRYTEAFF. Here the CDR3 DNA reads TGTGCCACCAGCAGAGAGGGTGATCGTTACACTGAAGCTTTCTTT. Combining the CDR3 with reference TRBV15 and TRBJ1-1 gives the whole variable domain DAMVIQNPRYQVTQFGKPVTLSCSQTLNHNVMYWYQQKSSQAPKLLFHYYDKDFNNEADTPDNFQSRRPNTSFCFLDIRSPGLGDTAMYLCATSREGDRYTEAFFGQGTRLTVV.

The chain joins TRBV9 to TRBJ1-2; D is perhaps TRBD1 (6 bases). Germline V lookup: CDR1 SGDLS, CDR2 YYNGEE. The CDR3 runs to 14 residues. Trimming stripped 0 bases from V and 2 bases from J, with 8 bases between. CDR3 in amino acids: CASSVEGGNYGYTF. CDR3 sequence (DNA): TGTGCCAGCAGCGTAGAAGGGGGGAACTATGGCTACACCTTC.

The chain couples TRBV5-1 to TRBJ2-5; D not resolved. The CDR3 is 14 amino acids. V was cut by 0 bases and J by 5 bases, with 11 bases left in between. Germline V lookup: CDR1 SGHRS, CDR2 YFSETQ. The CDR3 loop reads CASSLGRRSETQYF. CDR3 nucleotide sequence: TGCGCCAGCAGCTTGGGACGGCGATCGGAGACCCAGTACTTC.

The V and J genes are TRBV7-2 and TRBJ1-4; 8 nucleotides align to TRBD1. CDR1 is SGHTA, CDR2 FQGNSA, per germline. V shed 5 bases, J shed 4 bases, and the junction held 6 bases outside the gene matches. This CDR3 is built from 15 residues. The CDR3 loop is CASSLRQGLNEKLFF. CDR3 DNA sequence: TGTGCCAGCAGCCTCCGACAGGGGCTTAATGAAAAACTGTTTTTT.